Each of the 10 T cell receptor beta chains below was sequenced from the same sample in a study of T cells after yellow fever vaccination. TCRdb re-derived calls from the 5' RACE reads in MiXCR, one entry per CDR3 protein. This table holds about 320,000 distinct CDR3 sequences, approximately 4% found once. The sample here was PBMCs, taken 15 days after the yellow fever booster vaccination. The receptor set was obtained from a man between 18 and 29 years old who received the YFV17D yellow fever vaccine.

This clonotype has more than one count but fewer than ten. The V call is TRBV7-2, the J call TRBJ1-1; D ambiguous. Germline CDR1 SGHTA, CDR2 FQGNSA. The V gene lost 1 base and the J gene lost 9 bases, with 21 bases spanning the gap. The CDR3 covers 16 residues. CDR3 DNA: TGTGCCAGCAGCTTAGTTTTAGACATGGTGTATAGTAAAGCTTTCTTT. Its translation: CASSLVLDMVYSKAFF. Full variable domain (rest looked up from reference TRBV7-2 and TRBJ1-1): GAGVSQSPSNKVTEKGKDVELRCDPISGHTALYWYRQSLGQGLEFLIYFQGNSAPDKSGLPSDRFSAERTGGSVSTLTIQRTQQEDSAVYLCASSLVLDMVYSKAFFGQGTRLTVV.

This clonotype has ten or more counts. The CDR3 here is CASSPRTGKGETQYF. The DNA for the CDR3 is TGTGCCAGCTCACCAAGGACAGGGAAAGGAGAGACCCAGTACTTC. The chain has TRBV18 and TRBJ2-5; 8 nucleotides align to TRBD1. The CDR3 covers 15 residues. V lost 2 bases, J lost 4 bases, and 6 bases stayed unmatched. The germline CDR1 and CDR2 sequences are KGHSH and LQKENI.

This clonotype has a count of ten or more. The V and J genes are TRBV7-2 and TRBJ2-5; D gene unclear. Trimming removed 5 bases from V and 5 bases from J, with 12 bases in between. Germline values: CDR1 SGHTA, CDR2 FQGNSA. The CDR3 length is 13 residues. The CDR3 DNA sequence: TGTGCCAGCAGCCTCCCCGAGACGGAGACCCAGTACTTC. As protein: CASSLPETETQYF.

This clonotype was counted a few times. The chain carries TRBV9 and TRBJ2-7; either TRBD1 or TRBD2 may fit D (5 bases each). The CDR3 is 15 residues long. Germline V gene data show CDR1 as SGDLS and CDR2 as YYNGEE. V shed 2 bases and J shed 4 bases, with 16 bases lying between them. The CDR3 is CASSVGDLDLYEQYF. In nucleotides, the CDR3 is TGTGCCAGCAGCGTTGGGGACCTCGACCTTTACGAGCAGTACTTC.

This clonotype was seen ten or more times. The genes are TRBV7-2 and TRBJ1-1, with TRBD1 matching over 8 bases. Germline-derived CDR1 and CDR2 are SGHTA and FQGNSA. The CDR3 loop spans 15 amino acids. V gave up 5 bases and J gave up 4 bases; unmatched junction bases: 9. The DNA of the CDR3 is TGTGCCAGCAGCCTCATGACAGGGGTTGGCACTGAAGCTTTCTTT. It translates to CASSLMTGVGTEAFF. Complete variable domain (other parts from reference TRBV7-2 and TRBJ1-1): GAGVSQSPSNKVTEKGKDVELRCDPISGHTALYWYRQSLGQGLEFLIYFQGNSAPDKSGLPSDRFSAERTGGSVSTLTIQRTQQEDSAVYLCASSLMTGVGTEAFFGQGTRLTVV.

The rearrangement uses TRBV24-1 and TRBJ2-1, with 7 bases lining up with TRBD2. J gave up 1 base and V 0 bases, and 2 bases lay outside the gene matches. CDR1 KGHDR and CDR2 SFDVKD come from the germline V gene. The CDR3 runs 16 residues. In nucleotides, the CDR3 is TGTGCCACCAGTGATTTGGGGGGGGTGTCCTACAATGAGCAGTTCTTC. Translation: CATSDLGGVSYNEQFF.

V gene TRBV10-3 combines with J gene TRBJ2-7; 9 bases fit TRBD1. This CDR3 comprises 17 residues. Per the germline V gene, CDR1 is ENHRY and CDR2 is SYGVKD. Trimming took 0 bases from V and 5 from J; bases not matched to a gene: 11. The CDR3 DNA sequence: TGTGCCATCAGTGAGTCGAAACAAGGGACAGGGTTTAACGAGCAGTACTTC. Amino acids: CAISESKQGTGFNEQYF.

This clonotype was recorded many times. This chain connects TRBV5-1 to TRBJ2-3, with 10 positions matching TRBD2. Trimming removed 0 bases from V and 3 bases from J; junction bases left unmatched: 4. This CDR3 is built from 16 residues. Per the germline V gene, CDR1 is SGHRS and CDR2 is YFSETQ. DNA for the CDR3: TGCGCCAGCAGCTTGGCCCTAGCGGGGGTTACAGATACGCAGTATTTT. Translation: CASSLALAGVTDTQYF. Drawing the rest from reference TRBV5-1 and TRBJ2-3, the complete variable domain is KAGVTQTPRYLIKTRGQQVTLSCSPISGHRSVSWYQQTPGQGLQFLFEYFSETQRNKGNFPGRFSGRQFSNSRSEMNVSTLELGDSALYLCASSLALAGVTDTQYFGPGTRLTVL.

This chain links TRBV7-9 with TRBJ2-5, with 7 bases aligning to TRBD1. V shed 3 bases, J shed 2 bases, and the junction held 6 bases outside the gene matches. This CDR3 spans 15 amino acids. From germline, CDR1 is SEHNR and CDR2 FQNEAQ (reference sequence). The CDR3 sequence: CASSFPGTAQETQYF. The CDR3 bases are TGTGCCAGCAGCTTCCCCGGGACAGCACAAGAGACCCAGTACTTC.

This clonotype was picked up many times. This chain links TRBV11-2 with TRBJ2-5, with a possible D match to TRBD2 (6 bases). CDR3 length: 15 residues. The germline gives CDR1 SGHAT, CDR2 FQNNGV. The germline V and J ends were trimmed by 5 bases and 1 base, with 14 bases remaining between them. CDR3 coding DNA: TGTGCCAGCAGCCCCCCCGCCGGGGGCCAAGAGACCCAGTACTTC. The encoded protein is CASSPPAGGQETQYF.